This passage covers 24 T cell receptor beta chains from one sample sequenced in a study of beta chain features in type 1 diabetes. The whole isolated RNA underwent reverse transcription, so sequencing captured expressed TCRB transcripts. Data came from immunoSEQ multiplex PCR; TCRdb stores just in-frame clones and leaves some out. The data hold hundreds of thousands of clones, with 11% observed a single time. The material sequenced was naive CD4+ T cells from blood. The origin of the receptors is a woman in her 30s in good health.

This clone was counted between two and nine times. The V gene is TRBV2, the J gene TRBJ2-7; TRBD1 matches at 9 bases. The CDR3 covers 14 residues. CDR1 is SNHLY, CDR2 FYNNEI, per germline. After removal of 8 bases from V and 6 bases from J, the junction contained 11 bases not matched to a gene. The CDR3 sequence is CASLPGQGNFEQYF. CDR3 nucleotide sequence: TGTGCCAGCCTTCCGGGACAGGGTAACTTCGAGCAGTACTTC. Full variable domain (remainder filled in from reference TRBV2 and TRBJ2-7): EPEVTQTPSHQVTQMGQEVILRCVPISNHLYFYWYRQILGQKVEFLVSFYNNEISEKSEIFDDQFSVERPDGSNFTLKIRSTKLEDSAMYFCASLPGQGNFEQYFGPGTRLTVT.

V is TRBV7-9 and J is TRBJ2-3; D remains unclear. The CDR3 runs 14 residues. The V gene lost 6 bases and the J gene lost 0 bases, with 10 bases spanning the gap. From germline, CDR1 is SEHNR and CDR2 FQNEAQ (reference sequence). CDR3 in amino acids: CASRAPHSTDTQYF. The CDR3, as DNA: TGTGCCAGCAGGGCACCTCATAGCACAGATACGCAGTATTTT.

The sample holds a few counts of this clone. This chain connects TRBV21-1 to TRBJ2-3; the D segment call TRBD2 is taken from the table without a DNA check. TRBV21-1 is assigned pseudogene status. The CDR3 is 15 residues long. The CDR3 region is CASSKVAGPPDTQYF. The CDR3, as DNA: TGTGCCAGCAGCAAGGTAGCGGGGCCCCCGGATACGCAGTATTTT.

The rearrangement uses TRBV18 and TRBJ2-2; D is uncertain. CDR1 is KGHSH, CDR2 LQKENI, per germline. This CDR3 spans 13 amino acids. Trimming removed 3 bases from V and 3 bases from J, with 5 bases in between. The CDR3 nucleotides read TGTGCCAGCTCACCGATAGACACCGGGGAGCTGTTTTTT. It translates to CASSPIDTGELFF.

In this sample, this clone turned up a few times. The chain joins TRBV9 to TRBJ2-1; the D gene is possibly TRBD2 (5 bases). V was clipped by 0 bases and J by 5 bases, with 12 bases between them. The CDR3 has 15 amino acids. Germline V gene data show CDR1 as SGDLS and CDR2 as YYNGEE. This CDR3 reads CASSVVSGRNNEQFF. The CDR3 bases are TGTGCCAGCAGCGTAGTTTCGGGAAGGAACAATGAGCAGTTCTTC.

In this sample, this clone turned up a few times. The rearrangement links TRBV18 to TRBJ2-5, with TRBD2 matching over 11 bases. V lost 0 bases, J lost 0 bases, and 3 bases stayed unmatched. This CDR3 is built from 17 residues. From germline, CDR1 is KGHSH and CDR2 LQKENI. CDR3 sequence reads: CASSPPRTSGYQETQYF. The CDR3 DNA follows: TGTGCCAGCTCACCACCGAGGACTAGCGGGTACCAAGAGACCCAGTACTTC.

This clone has just a few counts. The DNA for the CDR3 is TGTGCCAGCAGCTTAGGGCGGGCGGACAGGGTGGCCTACGAGCAGTACTTC. Translating gives CASSLGRADRVAYEQYF. The rearrangement uses TRBV7-2 and TRBJ2-7, with TRBD1 matching over 8 bases. CDR1 SGHTA and CDR2 FQGNSA come from the germline V gene. V shed 1 base and J 2 bases; nucleotides not matched to a gene: 10. CDR3 length: 17 amino acids. Full variable domain (missing parts from reference TRBV7-2 and TRBJ2-7): GAGVSQSPSNKVTEKGKDVELRCDPISGHTALYWYRQSLGQGLEFLIYFQGNSAPDKSGLPSDRFSAERTGGSVSTLTIQRTQQEDSAVYLCASSLGRADRVAYEQYFGPGTRLTVT.

This clone turned up a few times. The J gene is TRBJ2-1, the V gene TRBV27; 10 nucleotides align to TRBD2. CDR1 is MNHEY and CDR2 is SMNVEV in the germline V gene (reference sequence). The V and J ends lost 5 bases and 4 bases, in that order; junction bases with no gene match: 8. The CDR3 loop spans 16 amino acids. The CDR3 is CASSAVLAGGYNEQFF. In DNA, the CDR3 is TGTGCCAGCAGTGCAGTATTAGCGGGAGGTTACAATGAGCAGTTCTTC.

The chain recombines TRBV9 with TRBJ2-1; 10 nucleotides line up with TRBD2. V trimming: 1 base; J trimming: 8 bases; junction bases outside the gene matches: 3. Germline CDR1 reads SGDLS; CDR2 reads YYNGEE. The length of the CDR3 is 14 residues. CDR3: CASSVTSGNDEQFF. The CDR3 nucleotides read TGTGCCAGCAGCGTAACTAGCGGGAATGATGAGCAGTTCTTC.

In its sample, this clone was seen a few times. The rearrangement joins TRBV6-1 to TRBJ2-7; TRBD2 matches at 8 bases. Germline values: CDR1 MNHNS, CDR2 SASEGT. The CDR3 has 15 residues. V lost 7 bases, J lost 0 bases, and 8 bases stayed unmatched. Written as DNA, the CDR3 is TGTGCCAGCACTCTAGCGGGCCCTAGCTCCTACGAGCAGTACTTC. Translating it yields CASTLAGPSSYEQYF.

The chain has TRBV6-5 and TRBJ1-2; TRBD1 agrees at 10 bases. Germline V gene lookup returns CDR1 MNHEY and CDR2 SVGAGI. Trimming removed 5 bases from V and 7 bases from J; junction bases left unmatched: 4. This CDR3 is 13 amino acids long. The CDR3 DNA reads as TGTGCCAGCAGTCCGGACAGGGGGTTTGGCTACACCTTC. It codes for CASSPDRGFGYTF.

The chain uses TRBV7-9 and TRBJ2-4; the D gene is possibly TRBD1 (5 bases). The CDR3 runs 15 residues. Germline V CDR1 and CDR2: SEHNR, FQNEAQ (reference sequence). Trimming took 5 bases from V and 5 from J, leaving 16 bases between them. The CDR3 here is CASSPWVTDQNIQYF. CDR3 in DNA: TGTGCCAGCAGCCCCTGGGTGACAGACCAAAACATTCAGTACTTC.

In its sample, this clone was seen a few times. The CDR3 DNA reads TGTGCCACCAGCAGAGACAGTACCGGGGAGCTGTTTTTT. The encoded protein is CATSRDSTGELFF. V and J are TRBV15 and TRBJ2-2; D uncertain. V lost 0 bases to trimming and J lost 5 bases, with 4 bases between them. CDR1 is LNHNV and CDR2 is YYDKDF in the germline V gene (reference sequence). The CDR3 has 13 residues.

This clone was recorded a few times. The rearrangement joins TRBV20-1 to TRBJ1-1; no clear D. V dropped 6 bases and J dropped 5 bases, with 10 bases sitting between them. This CDR3 comprises 11 residues. CDR1 and CDR2 from the germline V gene are DFQATT and SNEGSKA (reference sequence). CDR3 in DNA: TGCAGTGCCCGCAGACTTACTGAAGCTTTCTTT. Translated, it gives CSARRLTEAFF.

This clone was found a few times. An end of the junction does not agree with germline; a read error may underlie this. CDR3 amino acids: CASGIARGRGGLATNTQYF. The CDR3 DNA is TGCGCCAGCGGGATCGCCAGAGGGAGGGGTGGACTAGCCACAAATACGCAGTATTTT. This chain uses TRBV23-1 with TRBJ2-3, with 8 positions matching TRBD2. TRBV23-1 is marked as an open reading frame, function uncertain. The CDR3 has 19 amino acids.

V usage is TRBV19 and J usage is TRBJ2-7; perhaps TRBD1 as D (5 bases). The CDR3 runs to 13 residues. Germline V gene lookup returns CDR1 LNHDA and CDR2 SQIVND (reference sequence). Trimming removed 2 bases from V and 4 bases from J, with 9 bases in between. The CDR3: CASSIKGPYEQYF. The CDR3 coding sequence is TGTGCCAGTAGTATAAAGGGGCCGTACGAGCAGTACTTC.

The rearrangement joins TRBV21-1 to TRBJ1-1; the D call of TRBD1 is as the table states it, not checked on the DNA. TRBV21-1 is a documented pseudogene. The CDR3 extends over 18 amino acids. The CDR3: CASSNKRGQGAGCTEAFF. The DNA for the CDR3 is TGTGCCAGCAGCAACAAGAGAGGACAGGGGGCGGGTTGCACTGAAGCTTTCTTT.

The rearrangement joins TRBV29-1 to TRBJ1-1; D might be TRBD1 (6 bases). Trimming cost V 0 bases and J 5 bases, with 16 bases left between them. The CDR3 covers 15 residues. Germline lookup yields CDR1 SQVTM and CDR2 ANQGSEA. This chain's CDR3 is CSVEEAGGAGTEAFF. In DNA, the CDR3 is TGCAGCGTTGAAGAGGCGGGGGGGGCCGGTACTGAAGCTTTCTTT.

The J gene is TRBJ1-1, the V gene TRBV4-2; no clear D gene. This CDR3 has 13 residues. V lost 6 bases and J 2 bases, leaving 10 bases between the germline ends. The germline V gene encodes CDR1 LGHNA and CDR2 YNFKEQ. CDR3 in DNA: TGTGCCAGCAGAAATATACTTAACACTGAAGCTTTCTTT. Its protein is CASRNILNTEAFF.

CDR3 amino acids: CAWSPPAGGDTQYF. As DNA, the CDR3 is TGTGCCTGGAGTCCCCCCGCGGGAGGGGATACGCAGTATTTT. The chain joins TRBV30 to TRBJ2-3; 9 bases line up with TRBD2. The V gene end was trimmed by 2 bases and the J gene end by 6 bases; junction bases not matched to a gene: 6. CDR1 is GTSNPN and CDR2 is SVGIG in the germline V gene (reference sequence). The CDR3 length is 14 residues.

This clone was detected many times. The V gene is TRBV23-1, the J gene TRBJ2-5; TRBD1 is a possible D gene (5 bases). TRBV23-1 is placed among ORFs of uncertain function. Trimming took off 2 bases at V and 4 bases at J, with 17 bases between the two ends. This CDR3 spans 16 amino acids. DNA for the CDR3: TGCGCCAGCAGTCAAAGGATAGGCAGGGTAGTAGAGACCCAGTACTTC. This translates into CASSQRIGRVVETQYF.

CDR3 amino acids: CSVEDLGLAGGPYNEQFF. CDR3 sequence (DNA): TGCAGCGTTGAAGATTTGGGCCTAGCGGGAGGACCGTACAATGAGCAGTTCTTC. The rearrangement uses TRBV29-1 and TRBJ2-1, with 11 bases fitting TRBD2. V dropped 0 bases and J dropped 4; count of bases not matched to a gene: 11. The CDR3 runs to 18 residues. CDR1 is SQVTM, CDR2 ANQGSEA, per germline.

This clone has just a few counts. This chain uses TRBV25-1 with TRBJ2-1; the match to TRBD1 covers 7 bases. Unmatched junction bases numbered 5, after V lost 5 bases and J lost 10 bases. Germline-derived CDR1 and CDR2 are MGHDK and SYGVNS. This CDR3 is built from 12 residues. The CDR3 DNA is TGTGCCAGCAGTAACAGGGGACGGGAGCAGTTCTTC. It is translated as CASSNRGREQFF.

The CDR3 region is CASSTTRSTDTQYF. For the CDR3, the DNA is TGTGCCAGCAGCACGACTAGAAGCACAGATACGCAGTATTTT. The chain couples TRBV7-9 to TRBJ2-3, with TRBD2 as a possible D gene (6 bases). CDR1 and CDR2 from the germline V gene are SEHNR and FQNEAQ (reference sequence). V gave up 5 bases and J gave up 0 bases, with 9 bases separating them. CDR3 size: 14 residues.